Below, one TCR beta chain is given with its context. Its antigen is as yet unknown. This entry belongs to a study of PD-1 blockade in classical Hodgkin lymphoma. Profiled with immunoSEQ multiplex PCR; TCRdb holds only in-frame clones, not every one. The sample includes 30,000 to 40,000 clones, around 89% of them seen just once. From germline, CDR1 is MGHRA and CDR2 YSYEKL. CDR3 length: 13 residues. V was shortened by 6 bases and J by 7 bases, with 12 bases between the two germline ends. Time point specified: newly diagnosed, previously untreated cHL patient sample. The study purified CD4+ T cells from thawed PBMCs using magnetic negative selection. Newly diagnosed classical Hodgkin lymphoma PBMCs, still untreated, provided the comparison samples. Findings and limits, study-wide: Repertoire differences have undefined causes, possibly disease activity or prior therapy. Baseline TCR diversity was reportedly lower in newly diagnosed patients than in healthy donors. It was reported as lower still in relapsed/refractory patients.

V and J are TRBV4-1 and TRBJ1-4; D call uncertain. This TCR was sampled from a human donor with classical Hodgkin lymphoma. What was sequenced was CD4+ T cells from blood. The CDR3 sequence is CASRPRGVEKLFF. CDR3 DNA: TGCGCCAGCAGACCTAGAGGTGTTGAAAAACTGTTTTTT.